This T cell receptor beta chain was obtained from a study of T cell repertoires in cytomegalovirus infection. Whole-study context: Signatures in public TCR beta sequences pointed to both CMV infection and matching HLA type.

As for this clonotype: Its antigen is as yet unknown.

Each CDR3 protein gets one entry after TCRdb re-called the reads with MiXCR. Among approximately 590,000 distinct CDR3 sequences listed, approximately 40% were seen once. Findings of the study overall: Dominating the ex vivo response were TCR beta clonotypes that were CMV-specific and HLA-C-restricted.

Unmatched junction bases numbered 12, after V lost 1 base and J lost 9 bases. The CDR3 is 17 residues long. Germline V lookup: CDR1 SGHTA, CDR2 FQGNSA. The origin of this receptor is a human donor in good health (CMV status not recorded). Some clones in this sample may be carry-over from other donors' samples. The rearrangement uses TRBV7-2 and TRBJ1-6; 7 bases are shared with TRBD1. The sample here was cultured PBMCs, taken from culture after CMV antigen stimulation. The CDR3 region has the DNA TGTGCCAGCAGCTTAGTATTGGGACAGCTTTGGGGTTCACCCCTCCACTTT. This translates into CASSLVLGQLWGSPLHF.